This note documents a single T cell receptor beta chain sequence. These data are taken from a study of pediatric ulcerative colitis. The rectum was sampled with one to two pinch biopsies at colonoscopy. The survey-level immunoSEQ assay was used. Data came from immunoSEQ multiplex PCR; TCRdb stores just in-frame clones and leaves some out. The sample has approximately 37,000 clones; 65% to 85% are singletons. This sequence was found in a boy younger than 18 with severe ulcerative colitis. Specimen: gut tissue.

CDR3 bases: TGTGCCAGCAGTGCGGGACAGGGGGCTACAGATACGCAGTATTTT. This sequence encodes CASSAGQGATDTQYF. The chain is built from TRBV9 and TRBJ2-3; TRBD1 agrees at 12 bases. V gave up 5 bases and J gave up 3 bases; unmatched junction bases: 4. There are 15 residues in the CDR3. Germline CDR1 reads SGDLS; CDR2 reads YYNGEE.